This T cell receptor beta chain derives from a study of cytomegalovirus exposure and HLA in healthy donors. Study-wide points: A further, later analysis showed that HLA-associated TCR beta chains (compared with equally common others) were more clonally expanded. For cytomegalovirus status, the classifier reportedly gave diagnoses with high specificity and sensitivity.

It was with 60 Vbeta and 13 Jbeta primers that the PCR ran. TCRdb's copy holds only in-frame clones and misses some; the assay was immunoSEQ multiplex PCR. The sample totals some 140,000 clones. In the case of this clone: The antigen is not known.

Trimming left V 4 bases short and J 4 bases short, with 8 bases between. Germline V gene data show CDR1 as MDHEN and CDR2 as SYDVKM. This CDR3 contains 13 residues. The receptor comes from a woman aged 55-70 years in good health and CMV-seronegative. What was sequenced was PBMCs. V gene TRBV28 combines with J gene TRBJ2-1, with a tentative D call TRBD1 (6 bases). As DNA, the CDR3 is TGTGCCAGCAGTTGGACAGATTACAATGAGCAGTTCTTC. It encodes CASSWTDYNEQFF.